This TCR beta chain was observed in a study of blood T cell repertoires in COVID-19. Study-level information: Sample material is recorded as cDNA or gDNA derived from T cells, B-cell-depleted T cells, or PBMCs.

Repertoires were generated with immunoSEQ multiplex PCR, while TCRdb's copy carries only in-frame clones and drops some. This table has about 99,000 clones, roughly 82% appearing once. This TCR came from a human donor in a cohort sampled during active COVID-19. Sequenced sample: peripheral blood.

The CDR3 here is CASSQFRGETQYF. CDR3 DNA sequence: TGTGCCAGCAGCCAATTTAGGGGAGAGACCCAGTACTTC. This chain links TRBV14 with TRBJ2-5; weak D call: TRBD1 (5 bases). Germline CDR1 is SGHDN and CDR2 is FVKESK. The CDR3 contains 13 residues. V gave up 2 bases and J gave up 4 bases, with 8 bases separating them.